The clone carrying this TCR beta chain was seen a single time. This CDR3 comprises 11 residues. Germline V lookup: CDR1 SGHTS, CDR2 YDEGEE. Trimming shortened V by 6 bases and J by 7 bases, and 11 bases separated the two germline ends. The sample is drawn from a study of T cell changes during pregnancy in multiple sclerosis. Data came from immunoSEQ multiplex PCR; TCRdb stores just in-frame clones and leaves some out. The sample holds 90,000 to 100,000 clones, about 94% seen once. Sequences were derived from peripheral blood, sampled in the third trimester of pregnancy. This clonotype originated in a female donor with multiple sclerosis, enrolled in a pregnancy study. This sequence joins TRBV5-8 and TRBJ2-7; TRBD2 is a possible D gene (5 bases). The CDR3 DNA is TGTGCCAGCACCATGTCGGGGGAGCAGTACTTC. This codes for CASTMSGEQYF.